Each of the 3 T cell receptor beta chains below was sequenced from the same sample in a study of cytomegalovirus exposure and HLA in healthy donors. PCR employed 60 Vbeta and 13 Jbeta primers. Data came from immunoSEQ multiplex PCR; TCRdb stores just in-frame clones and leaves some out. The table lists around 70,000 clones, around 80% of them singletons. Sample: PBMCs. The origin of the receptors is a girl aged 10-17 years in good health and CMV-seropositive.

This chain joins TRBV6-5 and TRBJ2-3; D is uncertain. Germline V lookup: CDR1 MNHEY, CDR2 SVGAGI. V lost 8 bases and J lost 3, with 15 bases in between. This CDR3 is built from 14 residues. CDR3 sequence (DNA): TGTGCCAGCTCCTCAGCGACGGAGACAGATACGCAGTATTTT. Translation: CASSSATETDTQYF.

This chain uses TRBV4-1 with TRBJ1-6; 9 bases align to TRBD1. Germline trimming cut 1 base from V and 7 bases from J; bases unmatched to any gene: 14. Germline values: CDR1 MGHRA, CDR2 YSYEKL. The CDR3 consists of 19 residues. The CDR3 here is CASSQAFSGTGTENSPLHF. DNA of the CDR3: TGCGCCAGCAGCCAAGCGTTCTCCGGGACAGGGACCGAAAATTCACCCCTCCACTTT.

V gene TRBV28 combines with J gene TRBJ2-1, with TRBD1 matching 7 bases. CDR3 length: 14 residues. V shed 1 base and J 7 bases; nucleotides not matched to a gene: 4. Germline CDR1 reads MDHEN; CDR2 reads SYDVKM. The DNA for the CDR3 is TGTGCCAGCAGTTTATCCCACAGGGGAAATGAGCAGTTCTTC. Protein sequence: CASSLSHRGNEQFF.